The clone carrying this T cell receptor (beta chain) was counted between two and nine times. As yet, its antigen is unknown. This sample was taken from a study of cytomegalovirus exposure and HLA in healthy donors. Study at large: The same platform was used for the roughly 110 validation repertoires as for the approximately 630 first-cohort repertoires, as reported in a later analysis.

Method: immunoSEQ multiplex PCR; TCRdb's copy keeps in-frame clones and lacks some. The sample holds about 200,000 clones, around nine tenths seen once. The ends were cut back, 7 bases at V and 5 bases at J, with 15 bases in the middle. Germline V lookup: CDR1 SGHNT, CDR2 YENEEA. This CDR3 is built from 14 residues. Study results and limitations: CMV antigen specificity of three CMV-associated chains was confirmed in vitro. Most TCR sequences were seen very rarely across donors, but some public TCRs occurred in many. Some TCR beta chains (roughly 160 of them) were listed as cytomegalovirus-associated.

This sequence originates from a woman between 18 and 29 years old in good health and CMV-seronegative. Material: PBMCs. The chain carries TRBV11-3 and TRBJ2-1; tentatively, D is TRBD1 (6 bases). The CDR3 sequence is CASTQGSTNNEQFF. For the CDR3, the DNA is TGTGCCAGCACCCAGGGGAGCACTAACAATGAGCAGTTCTTC.